This T cell receptor beta chain was identified during a study of Ad26.COV2.S vaccination and SARS-CoV-2 variants. Repertoires were generated with immunoSEQ multiplex PCR, while TCRdb's copy carries only in-frame clones and drops some. The table lists 300,000 to 400,000 clones, 88% of them singletons. The germline CDR1 and CDR2 sequences are MNHEY and SMNVEV (reference sequence). The CDR3 consists of 15 residues. V gave up 5 bases and J gave up 7 bases; unmatched junction bases: 12. Treatment described: 15 to 20 received Ad26.COV2.S at low or high dose, single or two shots; several received placebo; per-sample allocation not given. Each sample was drawn 63 days after the first injection (of vaccine or placebo).

Specimen: peripheral blood, collected in a trial of Ad26.COV2.S vaccine versus placebo. This receptor was taken from a person aged 18 to 59 who received the Ad26.COV2.S COVID-19 vaccine or a placebo. The chain has TRBV27 and TRBJ1-2; TRBD1 matches 8 bases. The CDR3 spells CASSPRTGLESGYTF. CDR3 DNA sequence: TGTGCCAGCAGTCCCCGGACAGGGTTGGAAAGTGGCTACACCTTC.